Shown below are 5 T cell receptor beta chains from a single sample sequenced in a study of blood T cell repertoires in COVID-19. The method was immunoSEQ multiplex PCR; TCRdb's version includes in-frame clones alone and lacks a portion of them. In the table there are 59,000 or so clones, about 81% of which are singletons. The sample consisted of peripheral blood. The origin of the receptors is a human donor in a cohort sampled during active COVID-19.

The chain uses TRBV30 and TRBJ1-5, with D uncertain. Germline V gene sequence: CDR1 GTSNPN, CDR2 SVGIG (reference sequence). The V and J ends lost 0 bases and 3 bases respectively, with 9 bases between them. CDR3 length equals 14 residues. CDR3 DNA sequence: TGTGCCTGGAGTGTACTTGAGCACAATCAGCCCCAGCATTTT. Translating gives CAWSVLEHNQPQHF.

V gene TRBV4-1 combines with J gene TRBJ1-6; TRBD1 aligns across 10 bases. Germline CDR1 is MGHRA and CDR2 is YSYEKL. V gave up 1 base and J gave up 6 bases; unmatched junction bases: 6. The CDR3 loop spans 17 amino acids. CDR3 in amino acids: CASSQVKGQGGNSPLHF. The CDR3 bases are TGCGCCAGCAGCCAAGTAAAAGGACAGGGGGGTAATTCACCCCTCCACTTT.

V usage is TRBV28 and J usage is TRBJ2-5; D remains unclear. CDR3 length: 12 residues. Germline CDR1 is MDHEN and CDR2 is SYDVKM. Trimming left V 2 bases short and J 5 bases short, with 6 bases between. As DNA, the CDR3 is TGTGCCAGCAGTTTAGCGCGGGAGACCCAGTACTTC. Protein product: CASSLARETQYF.

This chain connects TRBV6-5 to TRBJ2-7; possibly TRBD1 for D (5 bases). The V end lost 7 bases, the J end lost 5 bases, and 15 bases lay between the germline ends. The CDR3 is 13 amino acids. The germline gives CDR1 MNHEY, CDR2 SVGAGI. CDR3 in amino acids: CASKPPQGHEQYF. The CDR3 DNA reads as TGTGCCAGCAAACCTCCGCAGGGTCACGAGCAGTACTTC.

The chain recombines TRBV6-2 or TRBV6-3 with TRBJ1-1; D is perhaps TRBD1 (6 bases). Germline CDR1 and CDR2: MNHEY and SVGEGT. Between the trimmed V and J ends, which lost 6 bases and 4 bases, there was a span of 12 bases. This CDR3 has 13 amino acids. The CDR3 coding sequence is TGTGCCAGCAGCCTAGGGGGACCCACTGAAGCTTTCTTT. Its protein is CASSLGGPTEAFF.